The source of this T cell receptor beta chain is a study of T-cell reconstitution after alpha-beta-depleted transplantation in children. Preparation of the TCRbeta library used unique molecular identifiers. From the PCR reads, TCRdb called clonotypes with MiXCR, one entry per CDR3 protein. The sample carries approximately 91,000 distinct CDR3 sequences, about 8% recorded once. Germline CDR1 is ENHRY and CDR2 is SYGVKD. Trimming removed 7 bases from V and 2 bases from J, with 11 bases in between. The CDR3 has 13 residues. This clonotype appeared many times. The sequencing used PBMCs from the stem cell graft donor, collected from the stem cell graft. The clonotype comes from a human donor who donated a stem cell graft to a child with congenital amegakaryocytic thrombocytopenia. V is TRBV10-3 and J is TRBJ1-1, with D uncertain. CDR3: CAITGGINTEAFF. The DNA for the CDR3 is TGTGCCATCACCGGAGGCATTAACACTGAAGCTTTCTTT.